These 3 T cell receptor beta chains share one sample of origin, sequenced in a study of blood T cell repertoires in COVID-19. The assay was immunoSEQ multiplex PCR, and TCRdb's table has in-frame clones only and misses some. The profile shows 60,000 or so clones, just under 85% of them singletons. What was sequenced was peripheral blood. The origin of the receptors is a man aged 60 to 69 with acute or convalescent COVID-19.

The CDR3 protein is CASSRTSGASYNEQFF. The CDR3 DNA reads as TGCGCCAGCAGCAGGACTAGCGGGGCATCCTACAATGAGCAGTTCTTC. The chain combines TRBV5-1 with TRBJ2-1, with 12 positions matching TRBD2. The CDR3 extends over 16 amino acids. Looked up from germline, CDR1 is SGHRS and CDR2 is YFSETQ. With 4 bases clipped from V and 1 base from J, the junction kept 3 bases outside the gene matches.

This clone was recorded only once. V and J are TRBV10-3 and TRBJ1-2; 8 bases fit TRBD1. Germline-derived CDR1 and CDR2 are ENHRY and SYGVKD. The CDR3 covers 17 residues. The trim removed 3 bases at V and 6 bases at J, leaving 15 bases unmatched. The CDR3: CAISDSTGGAPLHGYTF. The CDR3 DNA is TGTGCCATCAGTGACTCTACAGGGGGGGCCCCCCTTCATGGCTACACCTTC.

The V call is TRBV5-6, the J call TRBJ1-2; D is unresolved. The germline CDR1 and CDR2 sequences are SGHDT and YYEEEE. CDR3 length: 12 amino acids. V was cut by 9 bases and J by 3 bases, with 12 bases left in between. The CDR3 region is CATSEGDYGYTF. CDR3 DNA: TGTGCCACTTCGGAGGGAGACTATGGCTACACCTTC.